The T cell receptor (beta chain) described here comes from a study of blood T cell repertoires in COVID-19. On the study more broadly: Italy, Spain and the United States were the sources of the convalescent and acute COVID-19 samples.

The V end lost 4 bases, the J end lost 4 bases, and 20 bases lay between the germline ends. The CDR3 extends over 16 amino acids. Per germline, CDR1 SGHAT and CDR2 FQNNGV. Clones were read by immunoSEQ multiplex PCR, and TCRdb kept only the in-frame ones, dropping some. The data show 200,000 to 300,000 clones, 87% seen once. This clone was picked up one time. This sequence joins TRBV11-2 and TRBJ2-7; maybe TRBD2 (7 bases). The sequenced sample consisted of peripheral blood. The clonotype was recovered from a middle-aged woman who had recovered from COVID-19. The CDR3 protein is CASSSLRAGALYEQYF. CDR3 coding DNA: TGTGCCAGCAGCTCCCTACGGGCGGGGGCCCTTTACGAGCAGTACTTC.